The T cell receptor beta chain described here comes from a study of early T cells in non-severe SARS-CoV-2 infection. From the 5' RACE reads, TCRdb called clonotypes with MiXCR, one entry per CDR3 protein. This repertoire shows about 48,000 distinct CDR3 sequences, 5.4% found once; its top ten account for roughly 5.2%. Deletions cut 4 bases from V and 8 bases from J, with 10 bases between. CDR1 SGHKS and CDR2 YYEKEE come from the germline V gene (reference sequence). The CDR3 length is 13 residues. The table lists this clonotype with many counts. The specimen was whole blood, collected at baseline. This chain connects TRBV5-5 to TRBJ1-6; no definite D call. This receptor was obtained from an adult who was a healthcare worker with PCR-confirmed SARS-CoV-2 infection or an uninfected control (not recorded which). Here the CDR3 reads CASSNGPDSPLHF. DNA for the CDR3: TGTGCCAGCAGCAATGGGCCCGATTCACCCCTCCACTTT.